The clone carrying this T cell receptor beta chain was picked up many times. Antigen specificity is unknown. The data are from a study of neurological immune-mediated disorders. The CDR3 covers 14 residues. V trimming: 6 bases; J trimming: 8 bases; junction bases outside the gene matches: 10. TCRdb ran MiXCR on the 5' RACE reads and lists one entry per CDR3 protein. Of tens of thousands of distinct CDR3 sequences in the sample, roughly 13% were seen once. For the unsorted libraries, 2 million PBMCs stored at -80 C served as input. The study's findings and limits: Patients with HTLV-1-associated myelopathy had the highest level of TCR clonal expansion, whereas patients with multiple sclerosis had the lowest level, falling beneath the level found in healthy controls.

The sample comprised PBMCs. This clonotype originated in a woman in her forties or fifties with HTLV-1-associated myelopathy (HAM/TSP). The chain employs TRBV12-3 or TRBV12-4 and TRBJ1-1; 9 positions match TRBD1. CDR3 amino acids: CASSPGQGNPEAFF. The CDR3 nucleotides read TGTGCCAGCAGCCCGGGACAGGGTAACCCAGAAGCTTTCTTT.